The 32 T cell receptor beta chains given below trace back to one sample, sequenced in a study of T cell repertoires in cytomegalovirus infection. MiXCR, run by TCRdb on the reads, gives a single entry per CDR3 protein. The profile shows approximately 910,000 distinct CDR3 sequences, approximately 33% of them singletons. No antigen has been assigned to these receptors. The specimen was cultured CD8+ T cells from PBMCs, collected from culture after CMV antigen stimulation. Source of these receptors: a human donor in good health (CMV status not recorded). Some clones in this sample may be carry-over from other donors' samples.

CDR3 amino acids: CASSLLGQSHLNEKLFF. The CDR3 nucleotides are TGTGCCAGCAGCTTACTGGGGCAGTCTCATCTTAATGAAAAACTGTTTTTT. The chain combines TRBV7-9 with TRBJ1-4; a weak D match, TRBD1 (5 bases). The length of the CDR3 is 17 residues. The ends were cut back, 2 bases at V and 4 bases at J, with 17 bases in the middle. Per germline, CDR1 SEHNR and CDR2 FQNEAQ (reference sequence).

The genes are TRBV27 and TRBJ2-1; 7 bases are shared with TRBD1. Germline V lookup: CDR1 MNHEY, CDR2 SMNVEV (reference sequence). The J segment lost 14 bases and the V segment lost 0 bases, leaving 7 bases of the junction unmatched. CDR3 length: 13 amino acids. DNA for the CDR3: TGTGCCAGCAGTTTATCCTCCCGACAGGGAAAGTTCTTC. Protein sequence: CASSLSSRQGKFF.

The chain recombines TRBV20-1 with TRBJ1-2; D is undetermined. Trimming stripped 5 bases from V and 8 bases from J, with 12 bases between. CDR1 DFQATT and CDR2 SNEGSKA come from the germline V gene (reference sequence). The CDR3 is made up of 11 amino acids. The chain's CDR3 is CSAEDGRGYTF. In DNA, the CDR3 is TGCAGTGCTGAGGACGGCCGGGGCTACACCTTC.

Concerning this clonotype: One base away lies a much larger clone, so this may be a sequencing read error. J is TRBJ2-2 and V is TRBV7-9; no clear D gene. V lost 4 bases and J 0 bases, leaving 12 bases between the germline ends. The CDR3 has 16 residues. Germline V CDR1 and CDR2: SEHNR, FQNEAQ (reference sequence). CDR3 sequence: CASSSTLGTNTGELFF. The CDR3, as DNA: TGTGCCAGCAGCTCCACCCTCGGAACGAACACCGGGGAGCTGTTTTTT. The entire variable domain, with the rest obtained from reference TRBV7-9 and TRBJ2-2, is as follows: DTGVSQNPRHKITKRGQNVTFRCDPISEHNRLYWYRQTLGQGPEFLTYFQNEAQLEKSRLLSDRFSAERPKGSFSTLEIQRTEQGDSAMYLCASSSTLGTNTGELFFGEGSRLTVL.

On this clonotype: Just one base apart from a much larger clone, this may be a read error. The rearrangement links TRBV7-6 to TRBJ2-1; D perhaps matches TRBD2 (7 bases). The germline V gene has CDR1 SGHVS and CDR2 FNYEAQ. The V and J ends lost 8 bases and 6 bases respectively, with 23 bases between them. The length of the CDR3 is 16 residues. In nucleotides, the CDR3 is TGTGCCAGCTGCTCCCCCCCGGGGGGCCCCATCAATGAGCAGTTCTTC. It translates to CASCSPPGGPINEQFF.

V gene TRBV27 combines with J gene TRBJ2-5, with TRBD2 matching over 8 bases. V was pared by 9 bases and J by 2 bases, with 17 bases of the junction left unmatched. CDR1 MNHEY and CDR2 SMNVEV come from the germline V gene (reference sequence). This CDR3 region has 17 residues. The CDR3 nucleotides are TGTGCCAGTTCCCTAAACGGGGGGGGGGTGGCGCAAGAGACCCAGTACTTC. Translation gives CASSLNGGGVAQETQYF.

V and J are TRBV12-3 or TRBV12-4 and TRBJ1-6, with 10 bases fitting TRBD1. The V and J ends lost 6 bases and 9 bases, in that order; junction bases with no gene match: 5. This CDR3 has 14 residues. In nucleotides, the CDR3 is TGTGCCAGCAGCCCGGACAGGGGGGGTTCACCCCTCCACTTT. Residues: CASSPDRGGSPLHF.

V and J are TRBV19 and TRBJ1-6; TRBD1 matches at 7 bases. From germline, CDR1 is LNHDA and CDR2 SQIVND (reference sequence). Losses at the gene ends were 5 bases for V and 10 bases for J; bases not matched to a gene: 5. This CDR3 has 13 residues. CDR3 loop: CASSGRTGSPLHF. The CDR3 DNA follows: TGTGCCAGTAGTGGTCGGACAGGATCACCCCTCCACTTT.

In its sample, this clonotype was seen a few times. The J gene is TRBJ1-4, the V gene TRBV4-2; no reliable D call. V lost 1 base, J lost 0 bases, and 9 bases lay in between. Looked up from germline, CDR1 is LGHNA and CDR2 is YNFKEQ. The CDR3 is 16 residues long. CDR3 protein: CASSQAGPPTNEKLFF. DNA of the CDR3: TGTGCCAGCAGCCAAGCTGGGCCCCCAACTAATGAAAAACTGTTTTTT.

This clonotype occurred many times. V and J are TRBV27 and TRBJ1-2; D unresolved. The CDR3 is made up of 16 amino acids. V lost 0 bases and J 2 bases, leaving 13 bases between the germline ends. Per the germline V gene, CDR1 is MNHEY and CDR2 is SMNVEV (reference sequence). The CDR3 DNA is TGTGCCAGCAGTTTATCCCTCGGGGAAACCAACTATGGCTACACCTTC. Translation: CASSLSLGETNYGYTF.

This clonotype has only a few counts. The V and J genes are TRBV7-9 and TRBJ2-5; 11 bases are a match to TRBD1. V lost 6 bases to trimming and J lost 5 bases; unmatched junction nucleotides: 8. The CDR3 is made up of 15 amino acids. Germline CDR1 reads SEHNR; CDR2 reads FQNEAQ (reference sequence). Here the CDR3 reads CASRLPRDRGETQYF. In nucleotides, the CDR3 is TGTGCCAGCAGATTACCCCGGGACAGGGGGGAGACCCAGTACTTC.

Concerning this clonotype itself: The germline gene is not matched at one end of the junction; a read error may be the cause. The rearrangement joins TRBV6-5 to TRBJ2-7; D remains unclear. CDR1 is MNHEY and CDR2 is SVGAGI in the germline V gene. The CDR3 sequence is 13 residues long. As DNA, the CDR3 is TGTGTCAGCAGTCTAGAGAGCTCCTACGAGCAGTACTTC. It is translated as CVSSLESSYEQYF.

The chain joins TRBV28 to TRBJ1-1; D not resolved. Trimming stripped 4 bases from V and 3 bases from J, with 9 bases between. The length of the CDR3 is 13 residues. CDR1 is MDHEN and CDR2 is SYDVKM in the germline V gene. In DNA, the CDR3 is TGTGCCAGCAGTTCCCATGGGGACACTGAAGCTTTCTTT. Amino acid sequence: CASSSHGDTEAFF.

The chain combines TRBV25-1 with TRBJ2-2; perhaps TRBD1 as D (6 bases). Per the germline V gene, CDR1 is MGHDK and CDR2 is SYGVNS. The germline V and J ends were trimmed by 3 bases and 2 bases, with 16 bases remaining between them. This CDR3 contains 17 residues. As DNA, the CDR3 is TGTGCCAGCAGTGACTGGGGGCTTAGCCCCAACACCGGGGAGCTGTTTTTT. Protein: CASSDWGLSPNTGELFF.

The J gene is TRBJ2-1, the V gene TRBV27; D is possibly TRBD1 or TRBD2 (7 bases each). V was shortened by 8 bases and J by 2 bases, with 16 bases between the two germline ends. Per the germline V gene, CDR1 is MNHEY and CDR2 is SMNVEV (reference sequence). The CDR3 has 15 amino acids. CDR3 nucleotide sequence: TGTGCCAGCGTCCAGGGGGGGGGTCCCTACAATGAGCAGTTCTTC. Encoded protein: CASVQGGGPYNEQFF.

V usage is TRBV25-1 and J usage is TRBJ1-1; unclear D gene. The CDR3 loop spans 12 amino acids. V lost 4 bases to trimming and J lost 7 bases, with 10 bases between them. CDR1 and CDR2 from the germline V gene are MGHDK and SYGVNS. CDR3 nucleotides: TGTGCCAGCAGTGGCCGCGCAGATGAAGCTTTCTTT. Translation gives CASSGRADEAFF.

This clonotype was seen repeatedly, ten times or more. In DNA, the CDR3 is TGTGCCAGCAGCGCCAGTGGGAGCTCCTATAATTCACCCCTCCACTTT. Translation gives CASSASGSSYNSPLHF. This sequence joins TRBV7-6 and TRBJ1-6, with no clear D. V was trimmed by 5 bases and J by 0 bases, leaving 11 bases between them. The CDR3 covers 16 residues. Per the germline V gene, CDR1 is SGHVS and CDR2 is FNYEAQ.

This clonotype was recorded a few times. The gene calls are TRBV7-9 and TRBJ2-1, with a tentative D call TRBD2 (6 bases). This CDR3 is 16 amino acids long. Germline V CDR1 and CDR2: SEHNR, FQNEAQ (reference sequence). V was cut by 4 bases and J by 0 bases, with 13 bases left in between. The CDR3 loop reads CASSSPEEGSYNEQFF. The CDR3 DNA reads TGTGCCAGCAGCTCACCCGAGGAGGGCTCCTACAATGAGCAGTTCTTC.

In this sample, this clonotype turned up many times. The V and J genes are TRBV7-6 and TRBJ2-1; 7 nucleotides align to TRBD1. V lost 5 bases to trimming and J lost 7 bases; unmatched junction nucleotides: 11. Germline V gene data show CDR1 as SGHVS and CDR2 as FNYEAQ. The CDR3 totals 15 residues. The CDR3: CASSVPGQHGNEQFF. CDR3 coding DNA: TGTGCCAGCAGCGTACCGGGACAGCATGGGAATGAGCAGTTCTTC.

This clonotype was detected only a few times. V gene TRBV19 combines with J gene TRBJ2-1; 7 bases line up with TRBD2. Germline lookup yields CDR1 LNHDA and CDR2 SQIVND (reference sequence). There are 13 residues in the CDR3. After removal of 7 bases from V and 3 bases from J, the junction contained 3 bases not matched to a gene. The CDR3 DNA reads TGTGCCAGTATTGGGACTAACTACAATGAGCAGTTCTTC. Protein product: CASIGTNYNEQFF. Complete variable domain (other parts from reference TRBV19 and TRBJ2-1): DGGITQSPKYLFRKEGQNVTLSCEQNLNHDAMYWYRQDPGQGLRLIYYSQIVNDFQKGDIAEGYSVSREKKESFPLTVTSAQKNPTAFYLCASIGTNYNEQFFGPGTRLTVL.

CDR3 coding DNA: TGTGCCAGCAGTTACGGGGGGGGAAATAGTGAAAAACTGTTTTTT. Protein product: CASSYGGGNSEKLFF. J is TRBJ1-4 and V is TRBV6-6; a possible D gene is TRBD1 (5 bases). Deletions cut 2 bases from V and 7 bases from J, with 14 bases between. The CDR3 runs 15 residues. From germline, CDR1 is MNHNY and CDR2 SVGAGI (reference sequence).

The CDR3 loop reads CASSLSGGNNSPLHF. The CDR3 bases are TGTGCCAGCAGTTTATCCGGGGGGAATAATTCACCCCTCCACTTT. The chain combines TRBV27 with TRBJ1-6, with D perhaps TRBD1 (5 bases). CDR1 and CDR2 from the germline V gene are MNHEY and SMNVEV (reference sequence). Trimming took off 0 bases at V and 5 bases at J, with 8 bases between the two ends. This CDR3 region has 15 residues.

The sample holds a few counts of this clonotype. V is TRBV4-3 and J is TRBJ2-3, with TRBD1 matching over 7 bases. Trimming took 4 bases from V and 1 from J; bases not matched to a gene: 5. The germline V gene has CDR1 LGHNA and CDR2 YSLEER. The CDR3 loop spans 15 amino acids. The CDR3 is CASSLDGQGTDTQYF. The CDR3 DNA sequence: TGCGCCAGCAGCCTCGATGGACAGGGCACAGATACGCAGTATTTT.

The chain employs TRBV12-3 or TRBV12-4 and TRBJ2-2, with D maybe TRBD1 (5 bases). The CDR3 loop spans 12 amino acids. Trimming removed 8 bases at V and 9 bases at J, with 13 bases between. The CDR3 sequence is CASAKGARELFF. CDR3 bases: TGTGCCAGCGCGAAAGGGGCCAGGGAGCTGTTTTTT.

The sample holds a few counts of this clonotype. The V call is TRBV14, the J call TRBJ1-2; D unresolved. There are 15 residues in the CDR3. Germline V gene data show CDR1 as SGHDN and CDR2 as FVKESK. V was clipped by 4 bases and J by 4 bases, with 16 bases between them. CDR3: CASSPRYQVGYGYTF. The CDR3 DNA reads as TGTGCCAGCAGCCCCAGGTATCAAGTGGGCTATGGCTACACCTTC.

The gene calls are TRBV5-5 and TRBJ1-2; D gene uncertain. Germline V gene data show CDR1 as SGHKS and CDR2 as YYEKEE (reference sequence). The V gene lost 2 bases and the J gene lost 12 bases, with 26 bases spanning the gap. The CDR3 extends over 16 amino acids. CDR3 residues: CASSFPNHNSGRDHTF. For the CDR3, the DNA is TGTGCCAGCAGCTTCCCAAACCACAATTCCGGTCGTGACCACACCTTC.

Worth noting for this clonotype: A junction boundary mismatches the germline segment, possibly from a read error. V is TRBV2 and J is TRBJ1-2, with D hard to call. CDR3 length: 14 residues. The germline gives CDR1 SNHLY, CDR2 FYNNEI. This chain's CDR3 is CANSAASYQYGYTF. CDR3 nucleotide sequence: TGTGCCAACAGTGCCGCTAGCTACCAATATGGCTACACCTTC.

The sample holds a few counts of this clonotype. CDR3 loop: CASSQVAGEYEQYF. The CDR3, as DNA: TGCGCCAGCAGCCAAGTCGCGGGGGAATACGAGCAGTACTTC. This chain connects TRBV4-1 to TRBJ2-7; 7 bases align to TRBD2. The CDR3 has 14 residues. The germline V gene has CDR1 MGHRA and CDR2 YSYEKL. J was trimmed by 4 bases and V by 1 base; bases with no gene match: 4.

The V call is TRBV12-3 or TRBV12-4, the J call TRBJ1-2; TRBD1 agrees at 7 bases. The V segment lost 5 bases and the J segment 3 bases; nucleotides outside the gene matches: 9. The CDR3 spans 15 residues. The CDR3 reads CASSGPDGTDYGYTF. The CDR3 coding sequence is TGTGCCAGCAGTGGGCCTGACGGGACAGACTATGGCTACACCTTC.

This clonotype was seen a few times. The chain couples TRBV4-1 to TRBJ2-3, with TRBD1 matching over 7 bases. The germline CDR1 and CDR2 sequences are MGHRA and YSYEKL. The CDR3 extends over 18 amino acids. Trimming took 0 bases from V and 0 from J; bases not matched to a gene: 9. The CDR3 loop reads CASSQERQGVSSTDTQYF. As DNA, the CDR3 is TGCGCCAGCAGCCAAGAGAGGCAGGGGGTTTCTAGCACAGATACGCAGTATTTT.

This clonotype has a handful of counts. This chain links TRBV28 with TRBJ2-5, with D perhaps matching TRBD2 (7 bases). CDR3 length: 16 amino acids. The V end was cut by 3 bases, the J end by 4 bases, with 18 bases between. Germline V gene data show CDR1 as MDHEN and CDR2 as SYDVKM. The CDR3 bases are TGTGCCAGCAGTTTTATGGGGGGGCCGTGGTCAGAGACCCAGTACTTC. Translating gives CASSFMGGPWSETQYF.

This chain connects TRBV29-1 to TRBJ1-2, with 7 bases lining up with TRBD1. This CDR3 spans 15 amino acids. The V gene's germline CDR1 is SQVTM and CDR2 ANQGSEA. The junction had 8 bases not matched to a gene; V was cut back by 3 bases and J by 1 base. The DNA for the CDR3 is TGCAGCGTTGAGGGGGGACAGTCCCTTAACTATGGCTACACCTTC. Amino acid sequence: CSVEGGQSLNYGYTF.